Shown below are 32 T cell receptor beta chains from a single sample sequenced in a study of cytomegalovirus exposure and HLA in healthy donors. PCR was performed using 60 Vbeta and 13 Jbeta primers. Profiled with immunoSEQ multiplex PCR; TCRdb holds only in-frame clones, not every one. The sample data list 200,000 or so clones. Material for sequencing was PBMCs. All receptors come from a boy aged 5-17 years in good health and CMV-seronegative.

The CDR3 is CASGKGLAGETQYF. CDR3 sequence (DNA): TGTGCCAGCGGCAAGGGACTAGCGGGGGAGACCCAGTACTTC. The chain combines TRBV14 with TRBJ2-5; TRBD2 agrees at 13 bases. Germline CDR1 reads SGHDN; CDR2 reads FVKESK. This CDR3 comprises 14 residues. With V trimmed by 8 bases and J by 5 bases, 5 bases remained unmatched.

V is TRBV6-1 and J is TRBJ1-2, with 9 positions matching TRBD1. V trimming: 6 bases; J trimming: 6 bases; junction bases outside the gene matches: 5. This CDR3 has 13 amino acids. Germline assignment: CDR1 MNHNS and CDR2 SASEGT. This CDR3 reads CASSQTGGHGYTF. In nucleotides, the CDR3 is TGTGCCAGCAGCCAAACAGGGGGCCATGGCTACACCTTC.

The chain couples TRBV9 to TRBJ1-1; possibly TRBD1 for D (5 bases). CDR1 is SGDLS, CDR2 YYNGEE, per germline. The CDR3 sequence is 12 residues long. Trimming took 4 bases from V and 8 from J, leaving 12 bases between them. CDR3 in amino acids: CASSPQATEAFF. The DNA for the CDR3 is TGTGCCAGCAGCCCACAGGCAACCGAAGCTTTCTTT. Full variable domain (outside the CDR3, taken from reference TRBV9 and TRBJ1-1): DSGVTQTPKHLITATGQRVTLRCSPRSGDLSVYWYQQSLDQGLQFLIQYYNGEERAKGNILERFSAQQFPDLHSELNLSSLELGDSALYFCASSPQATEAFFGQGTRLTVV.

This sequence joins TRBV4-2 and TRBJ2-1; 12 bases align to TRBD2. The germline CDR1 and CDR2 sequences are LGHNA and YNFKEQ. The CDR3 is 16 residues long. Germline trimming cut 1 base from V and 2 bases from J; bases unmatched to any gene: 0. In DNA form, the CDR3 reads TGTGCCAGCAGCCAAGGGACTAGCGGGGCCTACAATGAGCAGTTCTTC. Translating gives CASSQGTSGAYNEQFF.

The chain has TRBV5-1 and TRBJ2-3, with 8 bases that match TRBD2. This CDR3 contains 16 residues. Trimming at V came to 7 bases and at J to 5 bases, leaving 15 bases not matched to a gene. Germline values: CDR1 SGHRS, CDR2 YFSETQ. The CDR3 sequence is CASRGGNRRAQDTQYF. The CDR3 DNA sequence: TGCGCCAGCCGGGGGGGTAATCGCAGGGCCCAAGATACGCAGTATTTT.

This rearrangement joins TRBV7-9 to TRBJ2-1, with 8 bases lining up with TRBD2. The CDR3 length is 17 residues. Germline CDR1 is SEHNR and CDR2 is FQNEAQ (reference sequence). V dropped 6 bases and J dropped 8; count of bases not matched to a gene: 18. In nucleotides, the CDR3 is TGTGCCAGCAGACCTAGCGGGCCTATATCCTCAGGAGATGAGCAGTTCTTC. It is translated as CASRPSGPISSGDEQFF.

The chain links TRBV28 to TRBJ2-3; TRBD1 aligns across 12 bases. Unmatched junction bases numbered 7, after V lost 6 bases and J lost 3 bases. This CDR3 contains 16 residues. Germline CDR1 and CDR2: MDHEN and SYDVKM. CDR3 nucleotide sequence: TGTGCCAGCAGCCGGGGACAGGGGGCAGGTACAGATACGCAGTATTTT. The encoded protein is CASSRGQGAGTDTQYF.

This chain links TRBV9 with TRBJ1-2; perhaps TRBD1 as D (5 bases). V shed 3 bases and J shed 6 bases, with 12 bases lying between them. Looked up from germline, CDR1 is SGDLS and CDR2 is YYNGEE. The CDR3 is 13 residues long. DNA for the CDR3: TGTGCCAGCAGCGAGGTCCAGGGTAATGGCTACACCTTC. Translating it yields CASSEVQGNGYTF.

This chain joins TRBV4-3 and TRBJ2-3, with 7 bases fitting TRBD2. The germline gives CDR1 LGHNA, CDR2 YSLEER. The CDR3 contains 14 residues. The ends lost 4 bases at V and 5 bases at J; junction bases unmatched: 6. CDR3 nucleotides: TGCGCCAGCAGCCCGGGGGAGCGGGGAGATACGCAGTATTTT. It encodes CASSPGERGDTQYF.

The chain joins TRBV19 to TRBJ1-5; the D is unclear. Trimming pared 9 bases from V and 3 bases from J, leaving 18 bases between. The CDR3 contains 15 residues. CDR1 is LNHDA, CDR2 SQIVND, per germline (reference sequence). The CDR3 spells CASTSAGYSNQPQHF. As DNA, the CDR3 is TGTGCCAGCACATCCGCGGGGTATTCCAATCAGCCCCAGCATTTT.

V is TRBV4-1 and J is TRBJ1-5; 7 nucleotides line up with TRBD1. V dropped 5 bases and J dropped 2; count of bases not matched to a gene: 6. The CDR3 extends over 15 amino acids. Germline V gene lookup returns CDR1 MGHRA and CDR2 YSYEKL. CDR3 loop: CASSEGTVGNQPQHF. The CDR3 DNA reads TGCGCCAGCAGCGAAGGGACAGTTGGCAATCAGCCCCAGCATTTT.

The CDR3 loop reads CASSGHILGGTLGSTDGYTF. In DNA, the CDR3 is TGTGCCAGCAGCGGACACATCCTCGGGGGAACCCTTGGCTCTACTGATGGCTACACCTTC. The chain combines TRBV9 with TRBJ1-2, with a possible D match to TRBD1 (5 bases). V was pared by 3 bases and J by 6 bases, with 33 bases between. Germline V gene lookup returns CDR1 SGDLS and CDR2 YYNGEE. The length of the CDR3 is 20 residues.

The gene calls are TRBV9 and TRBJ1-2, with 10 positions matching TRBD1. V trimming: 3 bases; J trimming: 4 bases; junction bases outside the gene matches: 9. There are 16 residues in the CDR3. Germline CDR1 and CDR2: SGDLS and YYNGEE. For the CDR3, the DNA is TGTGCCAGCAGCGGGGGGAGGACAGGGGGGACCTATGGCTACACCTTC. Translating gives CASSGGRTGGTYGYTF.

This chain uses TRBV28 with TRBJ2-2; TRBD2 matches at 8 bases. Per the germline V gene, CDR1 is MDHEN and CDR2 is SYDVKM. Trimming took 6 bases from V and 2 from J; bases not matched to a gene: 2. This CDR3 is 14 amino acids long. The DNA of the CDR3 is TGTGCCAGCAGAGCGGGGGCCAACACCGGGGAGCTGTTTTTT. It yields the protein CASRAGANTGELFF. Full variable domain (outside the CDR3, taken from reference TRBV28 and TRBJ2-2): DVKVTQSSRYLVKRTGEKVFLECVQDMDHENMFWYRQDPGLGLRLIYFSYDVKMKEKGDIPEGYSVSREKKERFSLILESASTNQTSMYLCASRAGANTGELFFGEGSRLTVL.

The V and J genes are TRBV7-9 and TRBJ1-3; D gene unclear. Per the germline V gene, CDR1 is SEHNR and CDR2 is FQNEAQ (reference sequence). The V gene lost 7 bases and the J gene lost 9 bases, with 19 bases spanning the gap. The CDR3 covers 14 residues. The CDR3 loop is CASTEGPSKGTIYF. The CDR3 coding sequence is TGTGCCAGCACCGAGGGCCCATCGAAGGGCACCATATATTTT.

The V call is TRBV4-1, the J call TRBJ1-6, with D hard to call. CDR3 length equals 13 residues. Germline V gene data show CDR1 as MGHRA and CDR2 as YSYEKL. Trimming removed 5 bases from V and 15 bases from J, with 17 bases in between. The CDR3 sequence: CASSYQDRGGLHF. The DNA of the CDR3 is TGCGCCAGCAGCTACCAAGATCGCGGCGGCCTCCACTTT.

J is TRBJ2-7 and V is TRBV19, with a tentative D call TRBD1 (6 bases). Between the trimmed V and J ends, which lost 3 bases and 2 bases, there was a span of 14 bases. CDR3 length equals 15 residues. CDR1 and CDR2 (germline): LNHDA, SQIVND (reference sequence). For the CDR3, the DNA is TGTGCCAGTAGTATTGGGGGCGCCAGGGCCTACGAGCAGTACTTC. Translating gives CASSIGGARAYEQYF.

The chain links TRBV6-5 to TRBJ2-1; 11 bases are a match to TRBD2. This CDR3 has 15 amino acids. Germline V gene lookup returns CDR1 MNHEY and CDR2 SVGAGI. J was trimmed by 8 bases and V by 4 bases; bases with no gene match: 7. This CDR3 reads CASSSIAGGRDEQFF. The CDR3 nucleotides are TGTGCCAGCAGTTCCATAGCGGGGGGGAGGGATGAGCAGTTCTTC.

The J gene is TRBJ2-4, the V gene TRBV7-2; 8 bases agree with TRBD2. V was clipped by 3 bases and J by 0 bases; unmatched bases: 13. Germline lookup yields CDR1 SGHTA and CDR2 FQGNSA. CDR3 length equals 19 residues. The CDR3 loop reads CASSLRGEETVLAKNIQYF. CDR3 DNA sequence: TGTGCCAGCAGCTTGCGGGGGGAGGAGACAGTACTAGCCAAAAACATTCAGTACTTC.

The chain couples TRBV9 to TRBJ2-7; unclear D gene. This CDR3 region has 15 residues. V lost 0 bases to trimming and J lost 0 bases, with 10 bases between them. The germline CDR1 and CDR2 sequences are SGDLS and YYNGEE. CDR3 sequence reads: CASSVDLDNSYEQYF. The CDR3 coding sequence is TGTGCCAGCAGCGTAGATTTAGACAACTCCTACGAGCAGTACTTC.

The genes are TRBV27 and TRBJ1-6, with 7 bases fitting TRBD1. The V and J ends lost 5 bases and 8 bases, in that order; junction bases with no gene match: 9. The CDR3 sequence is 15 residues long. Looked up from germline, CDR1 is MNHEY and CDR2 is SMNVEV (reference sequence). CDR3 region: CASSPRQGFYSPLHF. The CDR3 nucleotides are TGTGCCAGCAGTCCACGACAGGGCTTTTATTCACCCCTCCACTTT.

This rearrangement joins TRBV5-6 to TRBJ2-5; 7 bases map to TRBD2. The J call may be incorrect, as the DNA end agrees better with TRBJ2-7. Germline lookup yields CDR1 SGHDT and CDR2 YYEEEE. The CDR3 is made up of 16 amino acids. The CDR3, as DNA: TGTGCCAGCAGCTGGGAGGGTCGAGCGGGTTCCTACGAGCAGTACTTC. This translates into CASSWEGRAGSYEQYF.

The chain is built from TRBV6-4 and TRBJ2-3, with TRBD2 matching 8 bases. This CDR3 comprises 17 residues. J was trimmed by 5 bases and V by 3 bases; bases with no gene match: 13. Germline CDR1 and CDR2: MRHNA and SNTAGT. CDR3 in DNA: TGTGCCAGCAGTGAGACCACAGCGGGGGCTGGGATAGATACGCAGTATTTT. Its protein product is CASSETTAGAGIDTQYF.

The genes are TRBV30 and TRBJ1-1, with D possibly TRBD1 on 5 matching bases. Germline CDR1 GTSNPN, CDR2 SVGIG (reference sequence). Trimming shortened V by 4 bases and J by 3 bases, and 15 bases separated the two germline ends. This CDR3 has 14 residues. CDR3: CAWNPTGGDTEAFF. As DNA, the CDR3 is TGTGCCTGGAACCCAACCGGGGGTGACACTGAAGCTTTCTTT.

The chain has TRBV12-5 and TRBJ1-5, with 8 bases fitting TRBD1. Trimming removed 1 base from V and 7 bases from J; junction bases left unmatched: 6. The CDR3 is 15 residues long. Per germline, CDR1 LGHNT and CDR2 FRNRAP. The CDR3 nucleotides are TGTGCTAGTGGTTTGGAATCAGGGGGCGGGCAGCCCCAGCATTTT. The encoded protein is CASGLESGGGQPQHF.

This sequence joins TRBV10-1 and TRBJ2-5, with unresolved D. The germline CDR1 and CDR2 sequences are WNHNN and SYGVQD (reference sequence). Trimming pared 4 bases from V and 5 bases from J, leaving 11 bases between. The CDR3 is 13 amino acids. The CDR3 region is CASSVSSSETQYF. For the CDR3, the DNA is TGCGCCAGCAGTGTCTCCTCCTCGGAGACCCAGTACTTC.

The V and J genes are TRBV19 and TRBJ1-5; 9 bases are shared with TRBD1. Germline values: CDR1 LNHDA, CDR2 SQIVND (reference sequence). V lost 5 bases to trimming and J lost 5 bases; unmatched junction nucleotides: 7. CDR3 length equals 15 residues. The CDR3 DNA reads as TGTGCCAGTAGTCCCAGGGACAGGGATGATCAGCCCCAGCATTTT. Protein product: CASSPRDRDDQPQHF.

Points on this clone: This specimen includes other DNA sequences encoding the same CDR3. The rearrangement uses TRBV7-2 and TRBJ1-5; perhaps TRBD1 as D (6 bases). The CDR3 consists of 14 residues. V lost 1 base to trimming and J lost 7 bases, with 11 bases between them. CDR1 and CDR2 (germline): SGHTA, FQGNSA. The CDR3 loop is CASSLGGGGQPQHF. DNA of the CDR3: TGTGCCAGCAGCTTAGGGGGGGGCGGGCAGCCCCAGCATTTT.

CDR3 region: CAWNLPRRATGGSGANVLTF. The CDR3 DNA follows: TGTGCCTGGAACCTACCACGGCGAGCGACAGGGGGCTCTGGGGCCAACGTCCTGACTTTC. The chain is built from TRBV30 and TRBJ2-6; 9 bases line up with TRBD1. CDR1 GTSNPN and CDR2 SVGIG come from the germline V gene (reference sequence). With 4 bases clipped from V and 0 bases from J, the junction kept 16 bases outside the gene matches. The CDR3 is made up of 20 amino acids.

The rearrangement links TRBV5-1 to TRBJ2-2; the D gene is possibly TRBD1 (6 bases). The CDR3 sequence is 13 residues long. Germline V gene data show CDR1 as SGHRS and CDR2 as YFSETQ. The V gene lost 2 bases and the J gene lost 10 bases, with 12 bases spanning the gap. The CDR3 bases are TGCGCCAGCAGCTTACAGGGTTTGGAGGAGCTGTTTTTT. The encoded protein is CASSLQGLEELFF.

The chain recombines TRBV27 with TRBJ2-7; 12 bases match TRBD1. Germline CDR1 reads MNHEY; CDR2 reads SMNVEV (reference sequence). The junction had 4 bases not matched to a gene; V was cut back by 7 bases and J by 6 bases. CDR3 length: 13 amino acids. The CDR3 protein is CASTGTGGSEQYF. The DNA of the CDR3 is TGTGCCAGCACCGGGACAGGGGGCAGCGAGCAGTACTTC.

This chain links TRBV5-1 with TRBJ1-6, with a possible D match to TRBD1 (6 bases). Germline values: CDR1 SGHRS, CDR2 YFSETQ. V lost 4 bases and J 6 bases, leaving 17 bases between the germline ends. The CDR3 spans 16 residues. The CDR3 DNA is TGCGCCAGCAGCGCAGGGGACCTCTTAGTTAATTCACCCCTCCACTTT. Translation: CASSAGDLLVNSPLHF.